The 17 T cell receptor beta chains in this list originate from one sample, sequenced in a study of PD-1 blockade in classical Hodgkin lymphoma (dated by TCRdb to 2020 to 2022). Libraries came from the immunoSEQ multiplex PCR assay. Entries here come from immuneACCESS through TCRdb and include only in-frame sequences with V and J called. Some clones fail to appear in such tables; in the studies checked, an unresolved V gene covers under half of the shortfall, and the cause of the remainder is unknown. Counted in this sample were around 65,000 clones; 80% to 90% of them appeared once. The ten largest clones take up approximately 16% of the sample. Taken with the paper, the label for time point translates to: cycle 1 day 1 (C1D1), immediately before nivolumab initiation. Every trial patient had relapsed following autologous stem cell transplantation, and prior brentuximab vedotin exposure was what differed among cohorts A, B and C.

The sequencing here drew on peripheral blood mononuclear cells (PBMCs), taken at baseline. The receptors originated from a human donor with classical Hodgkin lymphoma.

This chain uses TRBV19 with TRBJ1-6; D is perhaps TRBD1 (6 bases). Germline assignment: CDR1 LNHDA and CDR2 SQIVND (reference sequence). V gave up 3 bases and J gave up 8 bases, with 20 bases separating them. CDR3 length equals 17 residues. The CDR3 DNA is TGTGCCAGTAGTATGAGGGGGGTTGGTGTGGGTTATTCACCCCTCCACTTT. Its protein is CASSMRGVGVGYSPLHF.

V and J are TRBV30 and TRBJ1-4; a possible D gene is TRBD1 (6 bases). CDR3 length: 14 residues. Trimming took 3 bases from V and 3 from J, leaving 11 bases between them. Germline V lookup: CDR1 GTSNPN, CDR2 SVGIG (reference sequence). The CDR3 DNA reads TGTGCCTGGAGCCAGGGGCTCGCTAATGAAAAACTGTTTTTT. It codes for CAWSQGLANEKLFF.

J is TRBJ1-1 and V is TRBV9; D call uncertain. Germline CDR1 and CDR2: SGDLS and YYNGEE. Trimming cost V 1 base and J 1 base, with 5 bases left between them. The CDR3 has 13 residues. The DNA for the CDR3 is TGTGCCAGCAGCGTATTAGGGAACACTGAAGCTTTCTTT. Protein: CASSVLGNTEAFF.

The chain recombines TRBV7-9 with TRBJ1-1; no firm D call. This CDR3 is built from 14 residues. The V gene's germline CDR1 is SEHNR and CDR2 FQNEAQ (reference sequence). V lost 2 bases and J lost 4, with 11 bases in between. The CDR3 DNA reads TGTGCCAGCAGCTTAAACTTCCTGGGCACTGAAGCTTTCTTT. It codes for CASSLNFLGTEAFF. Combining the CDR3 with reference TRBV7-9 and TRBJ1-1 gives the whole variable domain DTGVSQNPRHKITKRGQNVTFRCDPISEHNRLYWYRQTLGQGPEFLTYFQNEAQLEKSRLLSDRFSAERPKGSFSTLEIQRTEQGDSAMYLCASSLNFLGTEAFFGQGTRLTVV.

This rearrangement joins TRBV7-6 to TRBJ1-4; no definite D call. This CDR3 is 15 amino acids long. The germline gives CDR1 SGHVS, CDR2 FNYEAQ. V was shortened by 5 bases and J by 5 bases, with 15 bases between the two germline ends. The CDR3 protein is CASSLALGLNEKLFF. The CDR3 DNA sequence: TGTGCCAGCAGCCTTGCCCTCGGACTCAATGAAAAACTGTTTTTT.

J is TRBJ1-1 and V is TRBV6-5, with TRBD1 matching 8 bases. The CDR3 runs to 13 residues. CDR1 and CDR2 (germline): MNHEY, SVGAGI. J was trimmed by 3 bases and V by 7 bases; bases with no gene match: 4. In DNA form, the CDR3 reads TGTGCCAGCACCAGACAGGGGTACACTGAAGCTTTCTTT. As protein: CASTRQGYTEAFF.

The chain is built from TRBV7-9 and TRBJ2-2; D possibly matches TRBD1 or TRBD2 (6 bases each). This CDR3 region has 16 residues. Trimming removed 7 bases at V and 4 bases at J, with 19 bases between. CDR1 SEHNR and CDR2 FQNEAQ come from the germline V gene (reference sequence). This CDR3 is CASTTADRAGTGELFF. In DNA form, the CDR3 reads TGTGCCAGCACCACGGCGGACAGAGCGGGCACCGGGGAGCTGTTTTTT.

V usage is TRBV7-3 and J usage is TRBJ1-4, with 7 bases aligning to TRBD1. Germline values: CDR1 SGHTA, CDR2 FQGTGA. V gave up 4 bases and J gave up 5 bases; unmatched junction bases: 7. This CDR3 spans 15 amino acids. Here the CDR3 reads CASSSQTGPNEKLFF. Here the CDR3 DNA reads TGTGCCAGCAGCTCGCAGACAGGGCCAAATGAAAAACTGTTTTTT.

The V and J genes are TRBV27 and TRBJ1-1, with 7 bases that match TRBD1. CDR1 MNHEY and CDR2 SMNVEV come from the germline V gene (reference sequence). The ends lost 5 bases at V and 1 base at J; junction bases unmatched: 19. This CDR3 has 19 residues. The CDR3 sequence: CASSPSSWLSGQRNTEAFF. The CDR3 nucleotides read TGTGCCAGCAGTCCCAGTAGTTGGCTGTCGGGACAGAGGAACACTGAAGCTTTCTTT.

This chain joins TRBV7-6 and TRBJ1-1; tentative D call: TRBD1 (5 bases). Germline V gene data show CDR1 as SGHVS and CDR2 as FNYEAQ. Trimming took 5 bases from V and 0 from J, leaving 13 bases between them. The CDR3 contains 15 residues. The CDR3 region has the DNA TGTGCCAGCAGCATGACAGTAGCCATGAACACTGAAGCTTTCTTT. Translated: CASSMTVAMNTEAFF.

V usage is TRBV15 and J usage is TRBJ1-4; maybe TRBD1 (5 bases). V was clipped by 3 bases and J by 4 bases, with 9 bases between them. This CDR3 is built from 14 residues. Germline CDR1 and CDR2: LNHNV and YYDKDF (reference sequence). The DNA of the CDR3 is TGTGCCACCAGCAGTCAGGGAGGTAATGAAAAACTGTTTTTT. Amino acids: CATSSQGGNEKLFF.

Only a few counts were recorded for this clone. This sequence joins TRBV6-5 and TRBJ1-6, with 9 positions matching TRBD1. Trimming cost V 2 bases and J 10 bases; bases outside gene matches: 9. From germline, CDR1 is MNHEY and CDR2 SVGAGI. The CDR3 sequence is 16 residues long. The CDR3 spells CASSYNPGTGSSPLHF. CDR3 nucleotides: TGTGCCAGCAGTTACAACCCCGGGACAGGGTCGTCACCCCTCCACTTT.

V and J are TRBV4-1 and TRBJ2-7; D may be TRBD1 or TRBD2 (5 bases each). The V and J ends lost 3 bases and 2 bases respectively, with 17 bases between them. The germline V gene encodes CDR1 MGHRA and CDR2 YSYEKL. The CDR3 has 16 amino acids. The CDR3, as DNA: TGCGCCAGCAGCCAGGGCCATGGGACGACCCCCTACGAGCAGTACTTC. Encoded protein: CASSQGHGTTPYEQYF.

This chain joins TRBV7-9 and TRBJ1-3; D gene unclear. This CDR3 spans 15 amino acids. V lost 2 bases to trimming and J lost 0 bases, with 8 bases between them. Per germline, CDR1 SEHNR and CDR2 FQNEAQ (reference sequence). The CDR3 sequence is CASSLSRTSGNTIYF. DNA for the CDR3: TGTGCCAGCAGCTTAAGTCGGACCTCTGGAAACACCATATATTTT.

The chain recombines TRBV4-1 with TRBJ2-3; D is possibly TRBD2 (5 bases). Germline assignment: CDR1 MGHRA and CDR2 YSYEKL. The V end lost 3 bases, the J end lost 0 bases, and 10 bases lay between the germline ends. CDR3 length: 15 amino acids. CDR3 protein: CASSHADYSTDTQYF. CDR3 nucleotides: TGCGCCAGCAGCCACGCTGACTATAGCACAGATACGCAGTATTTT.

V usage is TRBV4-1 and J usage is TRBJ1-4; D possibly corresponds to TRBD1 (5 bases). Trimming pared 5 bases from V and 6 bases from J, leaving 19 bases between. Germline values: CDR1 MGHRA, CDR2 YSYEKL. The CDR3 contains 16 residues. The CDR3 DNA reads TGCGCCAGCAGCTCGAAGCGCGAGGGACCCGATGAAAAACTGTTTTTT. This codes for CASSSKREGPDEKLFF.

The chain employs TRBV4-1 and TRBJ1-2; the D gene is possibly TRBD1 (6 bases). Trimming took off 4 bases at V and 8 bases at J, with 17 bases between the two ends. The CDR3 spans 14 residues. Germline V gene lookup returns CDR1 MGHRA and CDR2 YSYEKL. CDR3 nucleotides: TGCGCCAGCAGCCTGGAGGGGGGACGCTTGGGCTACACCTTC. This gives the protein CASSLEGGRLGYTF.